The 23 T cell receptor beta chains below all came from one sample that was sequenced in a study of blood T cell repertoires in COVID-19. Sequencing was performed with immunoSEQ multiplex PCR; in TCRdb, only in-frame clones are kept and a portion is missing. The top ten hold approximately 10% of the sample, which has 210,000 or so clones, roughly nine tenths seen once. The material sequenced was PBMCs or T cells enriched from blood (not recorded which). These receptor sequences come from a man aged 25-45 years who had recovered from COVID-19.

About this clone itself: This same CDR3 is encoded by further DNA sequences in the sample. The rearrangement uses TRBV2 and TRBJ2-5; 7 bases align to TRBD1. Germline V gene lookup returns CDR1 SNHLY and CDR2 FYNNEI. Trimming took 6 bases from V and 3 from J; bases not matched to a gene: 4. The CDR3 loop spans 13 amino acids. The CDR3 nucleotides are TGTGCCAGCAGCCGAGACAGGGAAGAGACCCAGTACTTC. Residues: CASSRDREETQYF. Looking up the rest from reference TRBV2 and TRBJ2-5 gives the full variable domain: EPEVTQTPSHQVTQMGQEVILRCVPISNHLYFYWYRQILGQKVEFLVSFYNNEISEKSEIFDDQFSVERPDGSNFTLKIRSTKLEDSAMYFCASSRDREETQYFGPGTRLLVL.

The gene calls are TRBV4-2 and TRBJ1-6; D is possibly TRBD1 (5 bases). The germline CDR1 and CDR2 sequences are LGHNA and YNFKEQ. The CDR3 length is 16 residues. V lost 3 bases, J lost 9 bases, and 18 bases lay in between. CDR3 loop: CASSQSSRGATSPLHF. CDR3 nucleotides: TGTGCCAGCAGCCAGAGTTCCCGCGGGGCGACTTCACCCCTCCACTTT.

V usage is TRBV15 and J usage is TRBJ1-2, with D hard to call. CDR3 length: 16 residues. Trimming removed 0 bases from V and 0 bases from J, with 11 bases in between. Germline lookup yields CDR1 LNHNV and CDR2 YYDKDF (reference sequence). The CDR3 loop reads CATSREIATPNYGYTF. The CDR3 region has the DNA TGTGCCACCAGCAGAGAAATCGCAACTCCTAACTATGGCTACACCTTC.

V and J are TRBV16 and TRBJ1-5, with D uncertain. V lost 0 bases, J lost 4 bases, and 7 bases lay in between. Germline assignment: CDR1 KGHSY and CDR2 FQNENV. The CDR3 length is 14 residues. The CDR3 sequence: CASSQSEANQPQHF. In DNA, the CDR3 is TGTGCCAGCAGCCAATCCGAGGCAAATCAGCCCCAGCATTTT.

The CDR3 region has the DNA TGTGCCAGCCGGAGGTCCCGGGGGGGGCCCTACAATGAGCAGTTCTTC. Encoded protein: CASRRSRGGPYNEQFF. J is TRBJ2-1 and V is TRBV19; 8 nucleotides line up with TRBD2. V shed 9 bases, J shed 2 bases, and the junction held 12 bases outside the gene matches. Germline CDR1 is LNHDA and CDR2 is SQIVND (reference sequence). The CDR3 totals 16 residues.

The rearrangement joins TRBV2 to TRBJ2-1; D is perhaps TRBD1 (5 bases). CDR3 length: 16 amino acids. The ends were cut back, 2 bases at V and 0 bases at J, with 11 bases in the middle. Germline values: CDR1 SNHLY, CDR2 FYNNEI. The CDR3 protein is CASSERGTSSYNEQFF. As DNA, the CDR3 is TGTGCCAGCAGTGAAAGGGGCACGAGCTCCTACAATGAGCAGTTCTTC.

The V and J genes are TRBV30 and TRBJ2-7; 7 bases fit TRBD1. This CDR3 region has 15 residues. Germline lookup yields CDR1 GTSNPN and CDR2 SVGIG (reference sequence). V dropped 3 bases and J dropped 5; count of bases not matched to a gene: 13. This CDR3 reads CAWSRGDRDVNEQYF. As DNA, the CDR3 is TGTGCCTGGAGCCGGGGTGACAGGGACGTTAACGAGCAGTACTTC.

The chain recombines TRBV23-1 with TRBJ1-5, with 8 bases aligning to TRBD1. TRBV23-1 is reported as an ORF; its role is uncertain. This CDR3 contains 12 residues. V shed 10 bases and J 7 bases; nucleotides not matched to a gene: 6. In DNA, the CDR3 is TGCGCCAACCTGGACAGGGAGCAGCCCCAGCATTTT. Translation gives CANLDREQPQHF.

This chain uses TRBV28 with TRBJ2-7; 9 bases agree with TRBD1. The trim removed 7 bases at V and 3 bases at J, leaving 7 bases unmatched. CDR1 and CDR2 from the germline V gene are MDHEN and SYDVKM. This CDR3 is built from 14 residues. The CDR3 here is CASISGTGIYEQYF. The CDR3 nucleotides are TGTGCCAGCATATCCGGGACAGGGATCTACGAGCAGTACTTC.

The chain joins TRBV28 to TRBJ2-7; TRBD2 matches 7 bases. The length of the CDR3 is 14 residues. J lost 9 bases, V lost 6 bases, and 14 bases had no gene match. The V gene's germline CDR1 is MDHEN and CDR2 SYDVKM. The CDR3 is CASSPGTTGPGQYF. Here the CDR3 DNA reads TGTGCCAGCAGCCCTGGGACTACTGGTCCGGGGCAGTACTTC.

The gene calls are TRBV5-8 and TRBJ1-5, with D hard to call. The germline CDR1 and CDR2 sequences are SGHTS and YDEGEE. Trimming stripped 0 bases from V and 3 bases from J, with 10 bases between. The CDR3 has 15 amino acids. This chain's CDR3 is CASSLELAANQPQHF. DNA for the CDR3: TGTGCCAGCAGCTTGGAGCTCGCGGCCAATCAGCCCCAGCATTTT.

This chain connects TRBV30 to TRBJ2-7; 8 nucleotides line up with TRBD1. The germline V gene has CDR1 GTSNPN and CDR2 SVGIG (reference sequence). Trimming cost V 0 bases and J 3 bases; bases outside gene matches: 1. The CDR3 spans 13 residues. Here the CDR3 reads CAWSVQGDYEQYF. In DNA form, the CDR3 reads TGTGCCTGGAGTGTACAGGGGGACTACGAGCAGTACTTC.

The chain has TRBV19 and TRBJ2-3, with D uncertain. Germline V lookup: CDR1 LNHDA, CDR2 SQIVND (reference sequence). Trimming took 5 bases from V and 7 from J, leaving 16 bases between them. The CDR3 has 14 residues. CDR3 in amino acids: CASSSQTSHNTQYF. CDR3 nucleotide sequence: TGTGCCAGTAGTTCACAAACCTCACATAATACGCAGTATTTT.

The CDR3 protein is CASSFNSGMSYNEQFF. CDR3 nucleotides: TGTGCCAGCAGCTTTAATTCGGGAATGTCCTACAATGAGCAGTTCTTC. The chain carries TRBV11-2 and TRBJ2-1, with TRBD2 as a possible D gene (5 bases). This CDR3 is built from 16 residues. V dropped 3 bases and J dropped 1 base, with 13 bases sitting between them. Germline V lookup: CDR1 SGHAT, CDR2 FQNNGV.

V and J are TRBV9 and TRBJ1-6, with 12 bases that match TRBD1. CDR3 length: 15 amino acids. V lost 0 bases, J lost 8 bases, and 0 bases stayed unmatched. From germline, CDR1 is SGDLS and CDR2 YYNGEE. The CDR3 here is CASSVGDRGHSPLHF. The CDR3 region has the DNA TGTGCCAGCAGCGTAGGGGACAGGGGGCATTCACCCCTCCACTTT. The full variable domain, its missing parts supplied by reference TRBV9 and TRBJ1-6, is DSGVTQTPKHLITATGQRVTLRCSPRSGDLSVYWYQQSLDQGLQFLIQYYNGEERAKGNILERFSAQQFPDLHSELNLSSLELGDSALYFCASSVGDRGHSPLHFGNGTRLTVT.

J is TRBJ2-3 and V is TRBV30; D might be TRBD2 (5 bases). Between the trimmed V and J ends, which lost 2 bases and 6 bases, there was a span of 12 bases. This CDR3 comprises 13 residues. Germline CDR1 GTSNPN, CDR2 SVGIG (reference sequence). The CDR3 protein is CAWSPILVDTQYF. The DNA of the CDR3 is TGTGCCTGGAGTCCAATACTAGTGGATACGCAGTATTTT.

The chain uses TRBV6-5 and TRBJ2-7, with 12 positions matching TRBD2. The CDR3 has 15 amino acids. Germline CDR1 is MNHEY and CDR2 is SVGAGI. Trimming took 10 bases from V and 0 from J; bases not matched to a gene: 7. The CDR3 sequence: CATLGLAGISYEQYF. CDR3 nucleotides: TGTGCCACCCTTGGACTAGCGGGGATCTCCTACGAGCAGTACTTC.

The sample holds a few counts of this clone. The chain has TRBV30 and TRBJ2-2; possible D gene TRBD1, 5 bases. V was pared by 2 bases and J by 7 bases, with 8 bases between. CDR1 and CDR2 from the germline V gene are GTSNPN and SVGIG (reference sequence). CDR3 size: 12 residues. In DNA form, the CDR3 reads TGTGCCTGGAGTCTTAGGGGCGGGGAGCTGTTTTTT. It is translated as CAWSLRGGELFF.

This clone was seen more than once but under ten times. The chain is built from TRBV11-2 and TRBJ2-1, with 11 positions matching TRBD2. Germline trimming cut 3 bases from V and 7 bases from J; bases unmatched to any gene: 5. The germline V gene has CDR1 SGHAT and CDR2 FQNNGV. This CDR3 region has 15 residues. The CDR3 is CASSFTSGSSNEQFF. Here the CDR3 DNA reads TGTGCCAGCAGCTTCACTAGCGGGAGTAGTAATGAGCAGTTCTTC. The whole variable domain, remainder taken from reference TRBV11-2 and TRBJ2-1, is EAGVAQSPRYKIIEKRQSVAFWCNPISGHATLYWYQQILGQGPKLLIQFQNNGVVDDSQLPKDRFSAERLKGVDSTLKIQPAKLEDSAVYLCASSFTSGSSNEQFFGPGTRLTVL.

This clone has a single count. The chain carries TRBV18 and TRBJ1-5; 9 bases fit TRBD1. Germline CDR1 and CDR2: KGHSH and LQKENI. The V gene end was trimmed by 3 bases and the J gene end by 3 bases; junction bases not matched to a gene: 9. The CDR3 runs 17 residues. CDR3 sequence reads: CASSPDGTGRVNQPQHF. The DNA for the CDR3 is TGTGCCAGCTCACCGGATGGGACAGGGAGGGTCAATCAGCCCCAGCATTTT.

The rearrangement uses TRBV19 and TRBJ1-1; D uncertain. V lost 0 bases, J lost 6 bases, and 11 bases lay in between. Germline V gene sequence: CDR1 LNHDA, CDR2 SQIVND (reference sequence). This CDR3 comprises 14 residues. CDR3 amino acids: CASSIDPRLAEAFF. CDR3 nucleotide sequence: TGTGCCAGTAGTATAGACCCGAGATTGGCTGAAGCTTTCTTT.

This sequence joins TRBV6-2 or TRBV6-3 and TRBJ1-1, with D possibly TRBD1 on 5 matching bases. CDR1 is MNHEY, CDR2 SVGEGT, per germline. This CDR3 is 14 amino acids long. V lost 2 bases, J lost 7 bases, and 14 bases lay in between. Written as DNA, the CDR3 is TGTGCCAGCAGTTACGTGGACATCCGGAGTGAAGCTTTCTTT. Its protein product is CASSYVDIRSEAFF.

The chain employs TRBV13 and TRBJ2-1, with 8 bases that match TRBD2. The trim removed 5 bases at V and 6 bases at J, leaving 6 bases unmatched. There are 14 residues in the CDR3. Germline V CDR1 and CDR2: PRHDT, FYEKMQ (reference sequence). CDR3 region: CASSHRGGSNEQFF. CDR3 in DNA: TGTGCCAGCAGCCACCGGGGGGGGAGCAATGAGCAGTTCTTC.